The entry below describes one T cell receptor (beta chain). Its target antigen remains unknown. Base qualities are not recorded, but no much larger clone differs from it by a single base. TCRbeta CDR3 regions were amplified from genomic DNA using the immunoSEQ Assay, a bias-controlled multiplex PCR. Per the original workflow: The number of nucleated cells in each sample was estimated by amplification of reference gene primers within the assay. Sequence reads were collapsed and filtered to measure the absolute abundance of every unique TCRbeta CDR3 rearrangement. For each sample, productive Simpson clonality was calculated as the square root of Simpson's diversity index across productive rearrangements. The source is immuneACCESS, and TCRdb retained only in-frame sequences with V and J called. Part of the clones is not carried over; for the studies checked, unresolved V genes explain less than half of this, and the remainder is unexplained. The V and J calls and clone size are taken from that table; D and trimming were inferred from the DNA. Across this sample there are 65,000 to 90,000 clones, with about four fifths seen only once. The ten largest make up less than 11% of the sample.

The collaborating institutions used their own protocols to collect whole blood in K2EDTA tubes. Collaborator samples were shipped for TCRbeta analysis as frozen whole blood, isolated PBMCs, or DNA extracted from either sample type. These data come from a study of blood T cell repertoires in COVID-19 (dated by TCRdb to 2018 to 2020). Looking at the study overall: Samples from collaborators originated in the United States, Italy and Spain and spanned both the acute and convalescent phases of COVID-19. HLA class I and class II types, where available, came from metadata supplied by the sample provider rather than from assay-based typing. The prospective study material was composed of cDNA or gDNA derived from T cells, B-cell-depleted T cells, or PBMCs. Deeply sampled blood TCRbeta repertoires from subjects exposed to, actively infected with, or recovered from COVID-19 were included in the dataset. The repertoires were made available in a free public database intended to serve as a resource for research on the immune response to SARS-CoV-2. A de-identified subject ID, COVID-19 status, age in years and sex were almost always included in the sample metadata. Samples came from the ongoing ImmuneRACE study (first 160 participants) plus 1,254 subjects from 6 global collaborators.

Overall results and qualifications from the work: Clinical and demographic metadata were provided uncurated, with the amount varying by source and participant.

The germline V end is reduced by 3 bases and the J end by 6 bases; junction bases left unmatched: 6. The CDR1 and CDR2 encoded by the germline V gene (reference sequence) are MNHEY and SMNVEV. The CDR3 covers 15 residues, taking in both the cysteine and the phenylalanine. The entry retains the CDR3 DNA only, 45 bases that are in frame from base 1. The clonotype comes from a man aged 55 to 69 with acute or convalescent COVID-19. The chain couples TRBV27 to TRBJ1-4, and TRBD1 matches 8 of the central bases. The sample comprised peripheral blood. The CDR3 corresponds to CASSFWGQVDEKLFF. The bases are TGTGCCAGCAGTTTTTGGGGACAGGTTGATGAAAAACTGTTTTTT.